This T cell receptor beta chain was recovered during a study of CD8 T cells in Susac syndrome. CDR3 size: 19 residues. The V gene's germline CDR1 is SNHLY and CDR2 FYNNEI. J gave up 0 bases and V 6 bases, and 11 bases lay outside the gene matches. Random hexamers served to reverse transcribe roughly 0.45 to 1 ug RNA. TCRdb re-called the immunoSEQ multiplex PCR reads with MiXCR, one entry per CDR3 protein. This sample yields under 200,000 distinct CDR3 sequences, of which 95% to 97% are seen a single time; approximately 0.12% belongs to the top ten. This sequence joins TRBV2 and TRBJ2-3; 14 positions match TRBD2. The specimen was CD4+ T cells from PBMCs. The TCR was taken from a human donor with Susac syndrome. CDR3 loop: CASSAGTSGGSSSTDTQYF. The CDR3 DNA reads as TGTGCCAGCAGCGCCGGGACTAGCGGGGGTTCTTCTAGCACAGATACGCAGTATTTT. Combining the CDR3 with reference TRBV2 and TRBJ2-3 gives the whole variable domain EPEVTQTPSHQVTQMGQEVILRCVPISNHLYFYWYRQILGQKVEFLVSFYNNEISEKSEIFDDQFSVERPDGSNFTLKIRSTKLEDSAMYFCASSAGTSGGSSSTDTQYFGPGTRLTVL.